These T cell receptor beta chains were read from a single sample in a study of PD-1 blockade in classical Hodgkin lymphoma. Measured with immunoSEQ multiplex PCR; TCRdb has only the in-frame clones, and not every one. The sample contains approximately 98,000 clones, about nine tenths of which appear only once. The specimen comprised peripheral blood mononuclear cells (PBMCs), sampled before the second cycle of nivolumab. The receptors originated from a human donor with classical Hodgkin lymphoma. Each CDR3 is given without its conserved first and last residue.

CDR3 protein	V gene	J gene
ASSSGRGSWDGYT	TRBV27	TRBJ1-2
ASLPLYGTGASSGNTIY	TRBV28	TRBJ1-3
ASSGGGALLAKNIQY	TRBV5-1	TRBJ2-4
ASSFLTGGTYEQY	TRBV6-6	TRBJ2-7
ASTVMETQY	TRBV2	TRBJ2-5
ASSLGSRASGSDTQY	TRBV7-9	TRBJ2-3
ASSPLDYYGYT	TRBV18	TRBJ1-2
ASSFRDRPYEQY	TRBV28	TRBJ2-7
ASSLEAVDGYT	TRBV5-1	TRBJ1-2
ASSLETSGGDEQY	TRBV5-5	TRBJ2-7
ASSFVPGLAGNTQY	TRBV28	TRBJ2-3
ASNTGGQYTDTQY	TRBV5-6	TRBJ2-3
ASSSQGVVKLF	TRBV19	TRBJ1-4
ASSLGGTQETQY	TRBV5-1	TRBJ2-5